These T cell receptor beta chains were read from a single sample in a study of blood T cell repertoires in COVID-19. Profiling relied on immunoSEQ multiplex PCR, and the TCRdb table lists in-frame clones only, not all of them. The profile shows fewer than 300,000 clones, approximately 81% of them singletons. Sample: peripheral blood. The receptors were gathered from a woman under 30 with acute or convalescent COVID-19. Each CDR3 is given with its conserved first and last residue. A D gene is named only where the DNA matches it firmly. A clone size is listed for some rows: how often the clone was seen (once, few, many), or a class if it is expanded.

clone size,J gene,D gene,V gene,CDR3 protein,CDR3 DNA
NA,TRBJ2-1,TRBD2,TRBV28,CASRFTSGRIHNEQFF,TGTGCCAGCAGGTTTACTAGCGGGAGGATCCACAATGAGCAGTTCTTC
NA,TRBJ1-4,NA,TRBV6-2/TRBV6-3,CASSYPVVFEKLFF,TGTGCCAGCAGTTACCCGGTGGTATTTGAAAAACTGTTTTTT
NA,TRBJ1-1,NA,TRBV23-1,CACEDKNTEAFF,TGCGCCTGTGAGGACAAGAACACTGAAGCTTTCTTT
once,TRBJ2-1,NA,TRBV10-2,CASSVGWLDTLMQFF,TGCGCCAGCAGTGTTGGATGGTTGGACACTTTAATGCAGTTCTTC
NA,TRBJ2-7,NA,TRBV7-2,CASSLHSSARGAEQYF,TGTGCCAGCAGCCTCCATTCTAGCGCCCGAGGGGCCGAGCAGTACTTC
NA,TRBJ2-5,NA,TRBV6-5,CARGREESETQYF,TGTGCGAGGGGGCGGGAGGAATCAGAGACCCAGTACTTC
few,TRBJ2-7,TRBD2,TRBV5-1,CASSLGTSGYEQYF,TGCGCCAGCAGCTTGGGGACTAGCGGCTACGAGCAGTACTTC
NA,TRBJ1-1,TRBD1,TRBV19,CASDRGTTEAFF,TGTGCCAGCGACAGGGGGACGACTGAAGCTTTCTTT
NA,TRBJ1-1,NA,TRBV6-5,CASRYGPGGEAFF,TGTGCCAGCAGGTATGGACCGGGAGGTGAAGCTTTCTTT
NA,TRBJ2-3,NA,TRBV5-1,CASANAGDTQYF,TGCGCCAGCGCTAACGCAGGGGATACGCAGTATTTT
NA,TRBJ2-2,NA,TRBV4-1,CASSPEQHRAGELFF,TGCGCCAGCAGCCCCGAACAGCACAGGGCCGGGGAGCTGTTTTTT
NA,TRBJ1-1,NA,TRBV29-1,CSVVEAGAEAFF,TGCAGCGTTGTGGAGGCGGGCGCTGAAGCTTTCTTT
few,TRBJ1-5,NA,TRBV15,CATSRGQGRGQPQHF,TGTGCCACCAGCAGAGGGCAGGGGAGGGGTCAGCCCCAGCATTTT
NA,TRBJ1-1,TRBD1,TRBV6-6,CASSHTGQAWSEAFF,TGTGCCAGCAGTCATACCGGACAGGCTTGGTCTGAAGCTTTCTTT
NA,TRBJ2-7,TRBD1,TRBV5-8,CASSLPPGQGRFAYEQYF,TGTGCCAGCAGCTTGCCCCCGGGACAGGGGCGTTTCGCCTACGAGCAGTACTTC
NA,TRBJ1-2,TRBD1,TRBV4-3,CASSQDGQGAVGYTF,TGCGCCAGCAGCCAAGATGGGCAGGGGGCGGTTGGCTACACCTTC
NA,TRBJ2-7,NA,TRBV12-3/TRBV12-4,CASSSRDYEQYF,TGTGCCAGCAGTTCCCGGGACTACGAGCAGTACTTC
NA,TRBJ1-4,TRBD1,TRBV4-2,CASSQDMTTGTDNEKLFF,TGTGCCAGCAGCCAAGATATGACCACAGGGACAGATAATGAAAAACTGTTTTTT
NA,TRBJ1-1,TRBD1,TRBV6-2/TRBV6-3,CASSRDRVNTEAFF,TGTGCCAGCAGTCGAGACAGGGTGAACACTGAAGCTTTCTTT
few,TRBJ1-2,NA,TRBV5-4,CASSLARGGRRYGYTF,TGTGCCAGCAGCTTGGCCCGGGGGGGCAGGCGCTATGGCTACACCTTC
NA,TRBJ2-7,TRBD2,TRBV10-3,CAISEPASGTAILHEQYF,TGTGCCATCAGTGAGCCGGCTAGCGGGACGGCCATTCTCCACGAGCAGTACTTC
NA,TRBJ1-4,TRBD1,TRBV16,CASSHLGAGTDEKLFF,TGTGCCAGCAGCCATTTGGGGGCCGGGACAGATGAAAAACTGTTTTTT
NA,TRBJ1-1,TRBD1,TRBV27,CASSSNRGVNTEAFF,TGTGCCAGCAGTTCAAACAGGGGGGTGAACACTGAAGCTTTCTTT
NA,TRBJ1-2,NA,TRBV4-3,CASSQDRARGGYTF,TGCGCCAGCAGCCAAGATAGGGCCCGGGGGGGCTACACCTTC
NA,TRBJ2-1,NA,TRBV11-2,CASSPRAGNDEQFF,TGTGCCAGCAGCCCTAGGGCAGGGAATGATGAGCAGTTCTTC
NA,TRBJ2-2,TRBD1,TRBV7-2,CASSAGTGTGELFF,TGTGCCAGCAGTGCCGGGACAGGCACCGGGGAGCTGTTTTTT
NA,TRBJ2-1,NA,TRBV28,CASSRRNYNEQFF,TGTGCCAGCAGCCGGCGGAACTACAATGAGCAGTTCTTC
NA,TRBJ2-1,TRBD1,TRBV7-3,CASSRTGGAGPNEQFF,TGTGCCAGCAGCAGGACAGGGGGCGCGGGCCCCAATGAGCAGTTCTTC
NA,TRBJ2-7,NA,TRBV6-1,CASSEGREQYF,TGTGCCAGCAGTGAGGGGCGCGAGCAGTACTTC
NA,TRBJ2-1,NA,TRBV4-3,CASSQDGSSYNEQFF,TGCGCCAGCAGCCAAGATGGCTCGTCCTACAATGAGCAGTTCTTC
NA,TRBJ2-7,NA,TRBV15,CATSFDGGSYEQYF,TGTGCCACCAGCTTCGACGGCGGGTCCTACGAGCAGTACTTC